This T cell receptor (beta chain) was sequenced for a study of CD8+ T cells in alopecia areata. The CDR3 runs 10 residues. V was clipped by 7 bases and J by 10 bases, with 13 bases between them. Germline lookup yields CDR1 SQVTM and CDR2 ANQGSEA. Sorting of CD4+ and CD8+ T cells was performed on PBMCs. Investigators isolated RNA and reverse transcribed it into cDNA to act as the sequencing template. Assay used: immunoSEQ multiplex PCR; TCRdb lists only in-frame clones, some missing. The sample gives more than 100,000 clones, around 60% of which show up once; around 8.8% is in the top ten. This clone was seen only once.

This rearrangement joins TRBV29-1 to TRBJ1-1; no clear D. The specimen was CD4+ T cells sorted from blood. The receptor was derived from a human donor in good health. Here the CDR3 reads CSAYLTRAFF. CDR3 DNA sequence: TGCAGCGCCTACCTGACACGAGCTTTCTTT.